Following are 15 T cell receptor beta chains from one sample sequenced in a study of naive and memory T cell subsets. Specified treatment: skin biopsy from PPD injection site in Mantoux-positive individual. The library had UMIs added by 3' ligation of an oligonucleotide to TCR cDNA. The SP2 primer and nested alpha and beta constant region primers amplified ligated cDNA in four rounds. TCRdb ran MiXCR on the UMI-ligation and nested PCR reads and lists one entry per CDR3 protein. The data show over 11,000 distinct CDR3 sequences, roughly 5.2% seen once. The sample was skin, taken from a tuberculin skin test site. The receptors here all came from an adult in good health.

By share, this clonotype counts as medium-sized (0.01 to 0.1%). V usage is TRBV4-3 and J usage is TRBJ2-7; 9 nucleotides agree with TRBD1. The CDR3 runs to 16 residues. The germline gives CDR1 LGHNA, CDR2 YSLEER. V was clipped by 0 bases and J by 4 bases; unmatched bases: 7. The CDR3 DNA reads TGCGCCAGCAGCCAAGAAGCCGGGACAGGGTTTTACGAGCAGTACTTC. Residues: CASSQEAGTGFYEQYF.

This clonotype was observed at least ten times. The chain is built from TRBV18 and TRBJ2-7; a weak D match, TRBD2 (6 bases). The germline V gene has CDR1 KGHSH and CDR2 LQKENI. Deletions cut 4 bases from V and 4 bases from J, with 14 bases between. The CDR3 covers 14 residues. CDR3 bases: TGTGCCAGCTCACGAGACGGACTATCTTACGAGCAGTACTTC. It translates to CASSRDGLSYEQYF. The whole variable domain, remainder taken from reference TRBV18 and TRBJ2-7, is NAGVMQNPRHLVRRRGQEARLRCSPMKGHSHVYWYRQLPEEGLKFMVYLQKENIIDESGMPKERFSAEFPKEGPSILRIQQVVRGDSAAYFCASSRDGLSYEQYFGPGTRLTVT.

This clonotype was seen ten or more times. The rearrangement joins TRBV20-1 to TRBJ1-2, with D hard to call. The CDR3 is 13 amino acids. V shed 3 bases and J shed 4 bases, with 12 bases lying between them. Per germline, CDR1 DFQATT and CDR2 SNEGSKA (reference sequence). CDR3 protein: CSASTQRIYGYTF. CDR3 DNA sequence: TGCAGTGCTAGTACACAGAGAATCTATGGCTACACCTTC.

This clonotype was recorded many times. V usage is TRBV7-8 and J usage is TRBJ1-4; D ambiguous. Germline-derived CDR1 and CDR2 are SGHVS and FQNEAQ. The CDR3 runs to 15 residues. Between the trimmed V and J ends, which lost 5 bases and 0 bases, there was a span of 10 bases. Here the CDR3 DNA reads TGTGCCAGCAGCACTCAGCGTGCAACTAATGAAAAACTGTTTTTT. This sequence encodes CASSTQRATNEKLFF.

This clonotype was recorded many times. This chain joins TRBV2 and TRBJ2-2, with 9 nucleotides matching TRBD1. CDR1 and CDR2 (germline): SNHLY, FYNNEI. CDR3 size: 14 residues. J gave up 7 bases and V 8 bases, and 8 bases lay outside the gene matches. CDR3 residues: CASRSGTGSGELFF. CDR3 in DNA: TGTGCCAGCCGATCCGGGACAGGGAGCGGGGAGCTGTTTTTT.

In this sample, this clonotype turned up many times. The V call is TRBV28, the J call TRBJ1-1; D may be TRBD1 (5 bases). Trimming took off 6 bases at V and 3 bases at J, with 5 bases between the two ends. CDR3 size: 11 residues. Germline assignment: CDR1 MDHEN and CDR2 SYDVKM. As DNA, the CDR3 is TGTGCCAGCAGGGGGGACACTGAAGCTTTCTTT. Encoded protein: CASRGDTEAFF.

This clonotype was counted ten times or more. The chain uses TRBV4-1 and TRBJ2-2; D might be TRBD1 (6 bases). With 3 bases removed from V and 0 bases from J, the gap between germline ends came to 11 bases. Germline V gives CDR1 MGHRA, CDR2 YSYEKL. The CDR3 loop spans 16 amino acids. CDR3 bases: TGCGCCAGCAGCCAGAATACAGGGTCGAACACCGGGGAGCTGTTTTTT. This encodes CASSQNTGSNTGELFF.

A few counts support this clonotype. A much bigger clone sits one base away, suggesting this may be a read error. The rearrangement links TRBV19 to TRBJ2-7; TRBD2 is a possible D gene (6 bases). Trimming took off 5 bases at V and 0 bases at J, with 14 bases between the two ends. The CDR3 totals 15 residues. Germline lookup yields CDR1 LNHDA and CDR2 SQIVND (reference sequence). CDR3 bases: TGTGCCAGTAGTTCCCTCGAGGGAGGCTCCTACGAGCAGTACTTC. It specifies CASSSLEGGSYEQYF.

The chain links TRBV12-3 or TRBV12-4 to TRBJ2-5, with D possibly matching TRBD1 (6 bases). This CDR3 contains 14 residues. V lost 6 bases and J 7 bases, leaving 18 bases between the germline ends. CDR3 sequence (DNA): TGTGCCAGCAGCCCGACAGGAACTATGGGGACCCAGTACTTC. Translation gives CASSPTGTMGTQYF.

This clonotype came up many times. The chain couples TRBV11-3 to TRBJ2-3, with TRBD2 matching 12 bases. Germline CDR1 reads SGHNT; CDR2 reads YENEEA. This CDR3 region has 14 residues. J was trimmed by 6 bases and V by 6 bases; bases with no gene match: 4. The CDR3 DNA is TGTGCCAGCAGTTCGACTAGCGGGGGTGATACGCAGTATTTT. It specifies CASSSTSGGDTQYF.

The table lists this clonotype with many counts. This chain joins TRBV20-1 and TRBJ2-1; D not resolved. CDR3 length equals 11 residues. Germline V gives CDR1 DFQATT, CDR2 SNEGSKA (reference sequence). V was cut by 3 bases and J by 5 bases, with 5 bases left in between. CDR3 residues: CSASVHNEQFF. Here the CDR3 DNA reads TGCAGTGCTAGTGTACACAATGAGCAGTTCTTC.

The sample holds many counts of this clonotype. This rearrangement joins TRBV6-2 or TRBV6-3 to TRBJ2-7, with TRBD2 as a possible D gene (5 bases). In germline, CDR1 is MNHEY, CDR2 SVGEGT. Trimming cost V 0 bases and J 5 bases, with 11 bases left between them. This CDR3 has 14 amino acids. The CDR3 nucleotides read TGTGCCAGCAGTTACTCGAATTTACTAGACGAGCAGTACTTC. Protein: CASSYSNLLDEQYF.

By sample share, this clonotype is medium-sized. This chain joins TRBV4-3 and TRBJ2-6, with D uncertain. Deletions cut 1 base from V and 1 base from J, with 11 bases between. Germline lookup yields CDR1 LGHNA and CDR2 YSLEER. This CDR3 has 17 amino acids. The CDR3 sequence is CASSQGGSGSGANVLTF. DNA of the CDR3: TGCGCCAGCAGCCAAGGAGGTTCGGGTTCTGGGGCCAACGTCCTGACTTTC.

This clonotype was seen ten or more times. The V gene is TRBV6-6, the J gene TRBJ1-6, with D tentatively TRBD1 (5 bases). Germline CDR1 and CDR2: MNHNY and SVGAGI (reference sequence). The CDR3 covers 15 residues. V lost 2 bases and J 0 bases, leaving 5 bases between the germline ends. The CDR3 loop is CASSYRGSYNSPLHF. For the CDR3, the DNA is TGTGCCAGCAGTTACAGGGGCTCCTATAATTCACCCCTCCACTTT.

This clonotype showed up many times. CDR3 nucleotides: TGTGCCAGCACCAGGCAGGCAGGGTCACCCCTCCACTTT. Its protein product is CASTRQAGSPLHF. The chain uses TRBV12-3 or TRBV12-4 and TRBJ1-6; a possible D gene is TRBD1 (5 bases). The CDR3 sequence is 13 residues long. V was trimmed by 7 bases and J by 10 bases, leaving 14 bases between them.